This T cell receptor beta chain was identified in a study of cytomegalovirus exposure and HLA in healthy donors. Study-level results: The study had only CMV serostatus as immune exposure information.

60 Vbeta and 13 Jbeta primers were used in PCR. Produced via immunoSEQ multiplex PCR; TCRdb's table is partial and in-frame only. This sample has some 130,000 clones, with around three quarters found just once. Worth noting for this clone: What it binds is not known.

With 1 base clipped from V and 3 bases from J, the junction kept 8 bases outside the gene matches. The CDR3 covers 17 residues. Germline V lookup: CDR1 MGHDK, CDR2 SYGVNS. This receptor was identified in a man younger than 45 in good health and CMV-seronegative. The rearrangement joins TRBV25-1 to TRBJ1-4, with 7 nucleotides matching TRBD1. Sequenced input: PBMCs. The CDR3 loop reads CASSEFEGALANEKLFF. The CDR3 bases are TGTGCCAGCAGTGAATTTGAGGGGGCGTTAGCTAATGAAAAACTGTTTTTT.